A single TCR beta chain is shown here with its context. The entry originates in a study of shared clonotypes between healthy human individuals. This table comes from immunoSEQ multiplex PCR, and its TCRdb copy is limited to in-frame clones, with some not included. This table has about 2 million clones, over 85% appearing once. This CDR3 has 16 amino acids. CDR1 MDHEN and CDR2 SYDVKM come from the germline V gene. V was clipped by 5 bases and J by 5 bases, with 21 bases between them. Material: naive CD4+ T cells sorted from blood. The subset: CD45RA+ positively selected. The TCR originated in a man younger than 35 in good health. The chain uses TRBV28 and TRBJ2-5, with D possibly TRBD1 on 6 matching bases. CDR3 region: CASSPQATGGRETQYF. CDR3 in DNA: TGTGCCAGCAGTCCCCAGGCGACAGGCGGCCGGGAGACCCAGTACTTC.